Below, one TCR beta chain is given with its context. The antigen is unknown. This entry comes from a study of cytomegalovirus exposure and HLA in healthy donors. The PCR made use of 60 Vbeta and 13 Jbeta primers. Sequencing was performed with immunoSEQ multiplex PCR; in TCRdb, only in-frame clones are kept and a portion is missing. The data contain 150,000 to 200,000 clones, 60% to 80% of them seen just once; the ten biggest clones take up more than 2%. Germline assignment: CDR1 SEHNR and CDR2 FQNEAQ (reference sequence). The CDR3 is made up of 14 amino acids. Trimming stripped 5 bases from V and 5 bases from J, with 16 bases between. Notes on the study in general: An analysis done earlier found most TCR beta V segments productive about 87% or about 30% of the time. When the data were analyzed later, several of the most significant clusters appeared to be linked to common viral pathogens. Trimming of TCR beta V- and J-genes showed a link, identified in a later analysis, to a missense DCLRE1C variant. A later analysis found that most CMV-associated TCR beta chains appeared HLA-restricted.

The origin of this receptor is a man aged 60 to 75 in good health and CMV-seronegative. This sequence joins TRBV7-9 and TRBJ2-7; TRBD1 might be the D (6 bases). The source material was PBMCs. The CDR3 coding sequence is TGTGCCAGCAGCCCAGAGATCAACAGGGACGAGCAGTACTTC. Translation: CASSPEINRDEQYF.